This T cell receptor (beta chain) stems from a study of blood T cells in healthy people across ages. About this clonotype: A much bigger clone sits one base away, suggesting this may be a read error.

Alongside a J-beta primer mix, a sample-barcoded 5' primer served in a second PCR lasting 7 to 11 cycles. Each CDR3 protein is one row after TCRdb ran MiXCR on the 5' RACE reads. This repertoire shows 580,000 or so distinct CDR3 sequences, around 48% found once; its top ten account for approximately 25%. The CDR3 spans 14 residues. Germline V lookup: CDR1 MNHEY, CDR2 SVGAGI. The ends were cut back, 6 bases at V and 7 bases at J, with 18 bases in the middle. The chain couples TRBV6-5 to TRBJ2-5; tentatively, D is TRBD1 or TRBD2 (6 bases each). Specimen: blood. This receptor was obtained from a man at least 80 years old in good health. The CDR3, as DNA: TGTGCCAGCAGCTACGGGGGCTCCTGGGGGACCCAGTACTTC. Protein sequence: CASSYGGSWGTQYF.